The present T cell receptor beta chain was sequenced within a study of shared clonotypes between healthy human individuals (TCRdb year 2020). At the level of the whole study: The cohort comprised a couple of women and three men aged 18 to 49 years. For each donor, CD4 naive and CD4 memory were each run on three plates, CD8 naive on two plates, and CD8 memory on one plate. To estimate repertoire size and how much clonotype sharing occurs between individuals, the study deeply sequenced the blood TCR repertoires of several healthy adults. Libraries were prepared and TCR repertoires were sequenced by different laboratories using diverse techniques, in order to increase sequencing depth and limit assay-specific biases. Leukapheresis yielded between about 0.85 and 10 billion PBMCs per donor.

Paper-wide results and their limitations: Sampling was restricted to blood, and TCR repertoires in tissue are likely to differ from TCR repertoires in blood. Because the study included only a small number of donors, the genetic and exposure-history diversity represented was limited. Higher generation probabilities were observed for clonotypes shared by all four sorted-subset donors than for non-shared clonotypes. Pairwise subsampling led to the expectation that sequencing depth would affect the degree of clonotype sharing among donors. Estimated clonotype richness was generally larger for naive than for memory subsets. Even with the large sequencing depth, rarefaction of the sorted-subset datasets indicated that sequencing was incomplete. Around 5.4% of naive CD4, 3.5% of naive CD8, about 2.4% of memory CD4, and about 0.4% of memory CD8 clonotypes were shared across several donors.

For this clone: Its antigen target is currently unknown. No clone much larger than this one lies a single base away; base qualities are absent.

Trimming takes 2 bases off V and 6 bases off J; junction bases not matched to a gene: 4. The germline V gene encodes CDR1 SGHRS and CDR2 YFSETQ. The CDR3 starts with the cysteine, ends with the phenylalanine, and has 15 residues. Only CDR3 DNA remains: 45 bases, in frame from the first base. CD8 naive samples were obtained by positive selection for CCR7 among CD45RO-negative cells, yielding a CD45RA+CCR7+ population from which TemRA cells were excluded. Healthy HIV-negative adults with no recently reported acute infections or vaccinations were included as donors. Every donor was a Caucasian adult residing in Nashville, Tennessee, USA. Blood was obtained by leukapheresis, after which PBMCs were separated by Ficoll-Histopaque density gradient centrifugation and cryopreserved in liquid nitrogen vapor phase. Purity and quantity of every magnetically sorted T cell population were checked by analytical flow cytometry. From each sorted fraction, genomic DNA was isolated and quantified by UV absorbance on a Nanodrop 2000c.

Using the deep immunoSEQ assay, multiplex PCR amplified TCR CDR3 regions from genomic DNA. Extracted genomic DNA from each cell subset was distributed evenly across all wells of several immunoSEQ 96-well plates, and each plate was treated as a replicate. For sorted subsets, 200 to 250 ng genomic DNA, equal to 25,000 to 35,000 T cell genomes, was loaded into each replicate PCR. Purified libraries were quantified with a Qubit 3.0 fluorometer, sized on a Bioanalyzer 2100, and re-quantified with the KAPA Library Quantification kit. A separate single-read 150-cycle Illumina NextSeq 550 flow cell was used to sequence each immunoSEQ 96-well plate. The original methods were these. The immunoSEQ output contained only junctional sequences without quality scores, so filtering could not match that applied to full-length reads. To assign V/J genes and CDR3, sequences were annotated using PyIR, a Python wrapper for IgBLAST v1.9, with IMGT germline references. Any read was removed if the V/J assignment was weak (E-value above 1e-6), the CDR3 was missing, or the read contained stop codons, out-of-frame junctions, or ambiguous translated residues. V3J clonotypes were defined as sequences sharing an identical inferred V gene, J gene, and CDR3 amino acid sequence. Percentage overlap between repertoires was calculated by dividing the number of shared unique clonotypes by the size of the smaller repertoire. Three approaches were used to assess repertoire richness: RTK rarefaction, the Chao1 estimator, and Recon v2.1 estimates of unobserved clonotypes. For all TCRbeta clonotypes obtained by the gDNA method from several donors, generation probabilities were computed with OLGA. Here the immuneACCESS table is served through TCRdb, limited to in-frame sequences with V and J called. Missing clones are a known gap in these copies; in checked studies unresolved V genes cover under half, and the rest lacks a known reason. V and J calls plus clone size are reproduced from that table; the DNA served to infer D and trimming. This sample gives over 2,000,000 clones in total; approximately 92% of them show up just once. The ten largest clones capture more than 1.5% of the sample.

What was sequenced was naive CD8+ T cells from PBMCs. The sample's cell subset or site, from its label and the paper: CD45RA+CCR7+. The source of this sequence is a man aged 18 to 30 in good health. Some clones in this sample may be carry-over from other donors' samples. The rearrangement joined TRBV5-1 to TRBJ2-2; TRBD1 matches 10 bases in the middle. The DNA sequence is as follows: TGCGCCAGCAGCTTCGACAGGGGGCGGGCCGGGGAGCTGTTTTTT. Its product reads: CASSFDRGRAGELFF.